This T cell receptor beta chain was retrieved from a study of blood T cell repertoires in COVID-19. Profiling relied on immunoSEQ multiplex PCR, and the TCRdb table lists in-frame clones only, not all of them. The table has under 250,000 clones, around 82% seen once. The germline gives CDR1 LGHNA, CDR2 YNFKEQ. The CDR3 is 14 residues long. V was trimmed by 0 bases and J by 6 bases, leaving 12 bases between them. The rearrangement uses TRBV4-2 and TRBJ2-7, with D tentatively TRBD2 (6 bases). This sequence was found in a human donor in a cohort sampled during active COVID-19. The sample consisted of peripheral blood. CDR3 sequence reads: CASSQDGGQPEQYF. CDR3 nucleotides: TGTGCCAGCAGCCAAGATGGAGGGCAACCCGAGCAGTACTTC.